A single sample gave rise to the 24 T cell receptor beta chains below, sequenced in a study of shared clonotypes between healthy human individuals. Terminally differentiated effector memory CD45RA+ cells were excluded from the naive CD8 cells, which were CD45RO-negative and positively selected for CCR7. TCRdb's copy holds only in-frame clones and misses some; the assay was immunoSEQ multiplex PCR. In the table there are under 600,000 clones, roughly 98% of which are singletons. The sequenced material came from naive CD8+ T cells sorted from blood. Receptors were obtained from a man in his thirties or forties in good health.

This chain joins TRBV7-9 and TRBJ2-1; D uncertain. The CDR3 sequence is 12 residues long. In germline, CDR1 is SEHNR, CDR2 FQNEAQ (reference sequence). Trimming cost V 5 bases and J 6 bases, with 8 bases left between them. CDR3: CASSEHANEQFF. The CDR3 region has the DNA TGTGCCAGCAGCGAACATGCCAATGAGCAGTTCTTC.

The J gene is TRBJ2-7, the V gene TRBV29-1, with a tentative D call TRBD2 (5 bases). This CDR3 is built from 13 residues. Between the trimmed V and J ends, which lost 6 bases and 4 bases, there was a span of 16 bases. Germline V CDR1 and CDR2: SQVTM, ANQGSEA. CDR3 amino acids: CSVLSGRTYEQYF. CDR3 in DNA: TGCAGCGTCTTGTCGGGCAGGACTTACGAGCAGTACTTC.

The chain combines TRBV2 with TRBJ2-7, with TRBD1 identical over 9 bases. The trim removed 6 bases at V and 4 bases at J, leaving 4 bases unmatched. Germline CDR1 is SNHLY and CDR2 is FYNNEI. This CDR3 region has 13 residues. CDR3 nucleotide sequence: TGTGCCAGCAGACAGGGGGCGGGTTACGAGCAGTACTTC. This sequence encodes CASRQGAGYEQYF.

The rearrangement links TRBV4-3 to TRBJ2-1, with 9 bases lining up with TRBD1. With 0 bases clipped from V and 3 bases from J, the junction kept 6 bases outside the gene matches. Germline lookup yields CDR1 LGHNA and CDR2 YSLEER. This CDR3 comprises 17 residues. The CDR3 region is CASSQEVQGAVYNEQFF. As DNA, the CDR3 is TGCGCCAGCAGCCAAGAGGTACAGGGGGCGGTCTACAATGAGCAGTTCTTC.

The V gene is TRBV5-1, the J gene TRBJ2-5, with a possible D match to TRBD1 (6 bases). Germline CDR1 is SGHRS and CDR2 is YFSETQ. The CDR3 is 14 residues long. V dropped 4 bases and J dropped 2 bases, with 12 bases sitting between them. As DNA, the CDR3 is TGCGCCAGCAGCAAGACAGACAGGCAAGAGACCCAGTACTTC. As protein: CASSKTDRQETQYF.

This chain connects TRBV28 to TRBJ2-7; 10 bases fit TRBD1. The ends lost 4 bases at V and 3 bases at J; junction bases unmatched: 6. The CDR3 extends over 15 amino acids. Germline V gene lookup returns CDR1 MDHEN and CDR2 SYDVKM. CDR3 nucleotide sequence: TGTGCCAGCAGTTCGGGACAGGGGATTAACTACGAGCAGTACTTC. It specifies CASSSGQGINYEQYF.

The count of this clone is one. The chain combines TRBV29-1 with TRBJ2-2, with 12 bases fitting TRBD1. The CDR3 totals 14 residues. Germline V gene lookup returns CDR1 SQVTM and CDR2 ANQGSEA. Losses at the gene ends were 3 bases for V and 6 bases for J; bases not matched to a gene: 2. The CDR3 spells CSVEGQGAAGELFF. CDR3 nucleotide sequence: TGCAGCGTTGAGGGACAGGGGGCAGCCGGGGAGCTGTTTTTT.

The rearrangement links TRBV11-2 to TRBJ2-2; tentative D call: TRBD2 (6 bases). This CDR3 contains 16 residues. V was trimmed by 5 bases and J by 3 bases, leaving 16 bases between them. CDR1 is SGHAT and CDR2 is FQNNGV in the germline V gene. CDR3 nucleotides: TGTGCCAGCAGCGGGCTTGGGTGGAGGGACACCGGGGAGCTGTTTTTT. Translated, it gives CASSGLGWRDTGELFF. The variable domain in full, completed from reference TRBV11-2 and TRBJ2-2, reads EAGVAQSPRYKIIEKRQSVAFWCNPISGHATLYWYQQILGQGPKLLIQFQNNGVVDDSQLPKDRFSAERLKGVDSTLKIQPAKLEDSAVYLCASSGLGWRDTGELFFGEGSRLTVL.

The chain combines TRBV6-4 with TRBJ2-2; D remains unclear. The germline V gene has CDR1 MRHNA and CDR2 SNTAGT. The CDR3 is 13 residues long. Trimming shortened V by 6 bases and J by 4 bases, and 9 bases separated the two germline ends. DNA for the CDR3: TGTGCCAGCAGAGGTGGACGCACCGGGGAGCTGTTTTTT. Encoded protein: CASRGGRTGELFF.

The CDR3 sequence is CASSQEADNTEAFF. CDR3 DNA: TGCGCCAGCAGCCAAGAGGCAGACAACACTGAAGCTTTCTTT. The V call is TRBV4-1, the J call TRBJ1-1; D is unresolved. Germline loops: CDR1 MGHRA, CDR2 YSYEKL. V shed 0 bases and J shed 2 bases, with 7 bases lying between them. The CDR3 runs 14 residues.

This chain's CDR3 is CAISDPGTGLHEQYF. The DNA of the CDR3 is TGTGCCATCAGTGATCCTGGGACAGGTCTCCACGAGCAGTACTTC. The chain links TRBV10-3 to TRBJ2-7; 8 bases map to TRBD1. From germline, CDR1 is ENHRY and CDR2 SYGVKD. With 3 bases clipped from V and 5 bases from J, the junction kept 9 bases outside the gene matches. There are 15 residues in the CDR3.

The genes are TRBV7-9 and TRBJ1-2; the D gene is possibly TRBD1 (6 bases). Germline values: CDR1 SEHNR, CDR2 FQNEAQ (reference sequence). Trimming pared 5 bases from V and 2 bases from J, leaving 12 bases between. This CDR3 has 14 amino acids. CDR3: CASSPPGHNYGYTF. CDR3 coding DNA: TGTGCCAGCAGCCCTCCGGGACACAACTATGGCTACACCTTC.

The chain joins TRBV11-2 to TRBJ1-2; tentative D call: TRBD1 (6 bases). This CDR3 region has 15 residues. CDR1 and CDR2 from the germline V gene are SGHAT and FQNNGV. V dropped 0 bases and J dropped 4 bases, with 12 bases sitting between them. CDR3 amino acids: CASSLDRGRAYGYTF. CDR3 coding DNA: TGTGCCAGCAGCTTAGACAGGGGCAGGGCCTATGGCTACACCTTC.

Written as DNA, the CDR3 is TGCGCCAGCAGCCAAGAATACCCCGGGACTAGCGAACAAGAGACCCAGTACTTC. Translation gives CASSQEYPGTSEQETQYF. This chain links TRBV4-3 with TRBJ2-5, with 10 bases identical to TRBD2. The germline V gene encodes CDR1 LGHNA and CDR2 YSLEER. J was trimmed by 2 bases and V by 0 bases; bases with no gene match: 9. The CDR3 spans 18 residues.

The CDR3 sequence: CASSYSIIGDEKLFF. In DNA form, the CDR3 reads TGTGCCAGCAGTTACTCGATAATCGGGGATGAAAAACTGTTTTTT. The chain is built from TRBV6-6 and TRBJ1-4; D is unclear. The V and J ends lost 0 bases and 6 bases respectively, with 11 bases between them. This CDR3 spans 15 amino acids. Germline-derived CDR1 and CDR2 are MNHNY and SVGAGI (reference sequence).

This chain joins TRBV7-8 and TRBJ2-6; D remains ambiguous. The V gene's germline CDR1 is SGHVS and CDR2 FQNEAQ. There are 15 residues in the CDR3. The V gene lost 2 bases and the J gene lost 0 bases, with 5 bases spanning the gap. CDR3 loop: CASSLPVSGANVLTF. The CDR3 bases are TGTGCCAGCAGCTTACCGGTCTCTGGGGCCAACGTCCTGACTTTC.

This clone showed up just a few times. The chain links TRBV9 to TRBJ2-2; D perhaps matches TRBD2 (6 bases). V lost 1 base, J lost 7 bases, and 8 bases lay in between. Germline V lookup: CDR1 SGDLS, CDR2 YYNGEE. The CDR3 totals 13 residues. The DNA of the CDR3 is TGTGCCAGCAGCGTATTCGGGGGCGGGGAGCTGTTTTTT. Its protein product is CASSVFGGGELFF.

V gene TRBV7-6 combines with J gene TRBJ2-3; TRBD2 matches at 7 bases. J gave up 5 bases and V 5 bases, and 10 bases lay outside the gene matches. There are 15 residues in the CDR3. CDR1 is SGHVS and CDR2 is FNYEAQ in the germline V gene. The DNA of the CDR3 is TGTGCCAGCAGCGTAACCAACTTAGCGGGAGATACGCAGTATTTT. Amino acid sequence: CASSVTNLAGDTQYF.

V is TRBV14 and J is TRBJ2-3, with 9 bases matching TRBD1. V was pared by 1 base and J by 6 bases, with 5 bases of the junction left unmatched. Looked up from germline, CDR1 is SGHDN and CDR2 is FVKESK. CDR3 length: 15 residues. As DNA, the CDR3 is TGTGCCAGCAGCCAAGGGACAGGGGTCGGGGATACGCAGTATTTT. This translates into CASSQGTGVGDTQYF.

This clone has more than one count but fewer than ten. The chain carries TRBV2 and TRBJ2-7; D is unclear. In germline, CDR1 is SNHLY, CDR2 FYNNEI. Trimming stripped 3 bases from V and 3 bases from J, with 6 bases between. The CDR3 loop spans 12 amino acids. In DNA form, the CDR3 reads TGTGCCAGCAGTGATACGCTCTACGAGCAGTACTTC. This gives the protein CASSDTLYEQYF.

This clone was observed a single time. The chain combines TRBV9 with TRBJ2-3; D is uncertain. The CDR3 sequence is 15 residues long. Germline loops: CDR1 SGDLS, CDR2 YYNGEE. V was clipped by 3 bases and J by 2 bases, with 13 bases between them. CDR3 amino acids: CASSAWGNPTDTQYF. CDR3 bases: TGTGCCAGCAGCGCGTGGGGAAATCCCACAGATACGCAGTATTTT.

The chain employs TRBV5-1 and TRBJ1-1; D perhaps matches TRBD1 (6 bases). Trimming shortened V by 2 bases and J by 2 bases, and 10 bases separated the two germline ends. Germline V lookup: CDR1 SGHRS, CDR2 YFSETQ. The CDR3 length is 14 residues. The CDR3 region has the DNA TGCGCCAGCAGCTTCGTAGGGGGTAACACTGAAGCTTTCTTT. Translated, it gives CASSFVGGNTEAFF.

To note about this clone: Other DNA sequences from this sample encode an identical CDR3 as well. The rearrangement joins TRBV11-2 to TRBJ2-7; TRBD2 matches at 8 bases. V gave up 5 bases and J gave up 0 bases; unmatched junction bases: 3. Per the germline V gene, CDR1 is SGHAT and CDR2 is FQNNGV. This CDR3 has 14 residues. The CDR3 DNA reads TGTGCCAGCAGCCCCAGCGGGAGCTCCTACGAGCAGTACTTC. It is translated as CASSPSGSSYEQYF. The full variable domain, with the rest looked up from reference TRBV11-2 and TRBJ2-7, is EAGVAQSPRYKIIEKRQSVAFWCNPISGHATLYWYQQILGQGPKLLIQFQNNGVVDDSQLPKDRFSAERLKGVDSTLKIQPAKLEDSAVYLCASSPSGSSYEQYFGPGTRLTVT.

V gene TRBV11-2 combines with J gene TRBJ2-7; D not certain. Trimming took 2 bases from V and 6 from J, leaving 2 bases between them. CDR3 size: 10 residues. The germline CDR1 and CDR2 sequences are SGHAT and FQNNGV. This chain's CDR3 is CASSLLEQYF. The DNA of the CDR3 is TGTGCCAGCAGCTTACTCGAGCAGTACTTC.